This record covers a single T cell receptor beta chain. What it recognizes is unknown. This PCR relied on a set of 60 Vbeta primers and 13 Jbeta primers. Data came from immunoSEQ multiplex PCR; TCRdb stores just in-frame clones and leaves some out. The sample includes about 200,000 clones, 82% seen only once; the top ten take about 1.7%. The sample comes from a study of cytomegalovirus exposure and HLA in healthy donors. General study points: Equally common other TCR beta chains were less clonally expanded than HLA-associated ones, a later analysis found.

Germline CDR1 ENHRY, CDR2 SYGVKD. The CDR3 extends over 11 amino acids. Between the trimmed V and J ends, which lost 10 bases and 8 bases, there was a span of 12 bases. The clonotype originates from a young woman in good health and CMV-seronegative. Sequenced sample: PBMCs. The J gene is TRBJ2-1, the V gene TRBV10-3; D possibly corresponds to TRBD2 (5 bases). The CDR3 region is CASGIGDEQFF. In DNA form, the CDR3 reads TGTGCCAGCGGAATCGGGGATGAGCAGTTCTTC.